The clone carrying this TCR beta chain was seen a few times. Its matching antigen is unknown. TCRdb passed the 5' RACE reads through MiXCR, listing each CDR3 protein once. The sample has about 200,000 distinct CDR3 sequences; 9% to 10% are singletons. This specimen belongs to a study of T-cell memory formation after mild COVID-19. Study information: For the most part, TCR clusters were specific to one donor.

General study points: Mainly in CM and EM were contracting CD4+ clones; CD8+ were in EMRA. Later expanders leaned toward CD4+, whereas clones contracting from day 15 to 85 were balanced CD4/CD8.

The sample was PBMCs or a T cell subset sorted from them (not recorded which). The origin of this receptor is a man between 18 and 29 years old who had mild COVID-19 (a few samples of this study predate the infection). Cell type and time point are not known.

The chain's CDR3 is CASSSGTGYEGYTF. The CDR3 DNA is TGTGCCAGCAGCTCCGGGACAGGTTATGAAGGCTACACCTTC. V is TRBV7-8 and J is TRBJ1-2; TRBD1 aligns across 8 bases. The ends lost 4 bases at V and 8 bases at J; junction bases unmatched: 9. Per germline, CDR1 SGHVS and CDR2 FQNEAQ. This CDR3 contains 14 residues.